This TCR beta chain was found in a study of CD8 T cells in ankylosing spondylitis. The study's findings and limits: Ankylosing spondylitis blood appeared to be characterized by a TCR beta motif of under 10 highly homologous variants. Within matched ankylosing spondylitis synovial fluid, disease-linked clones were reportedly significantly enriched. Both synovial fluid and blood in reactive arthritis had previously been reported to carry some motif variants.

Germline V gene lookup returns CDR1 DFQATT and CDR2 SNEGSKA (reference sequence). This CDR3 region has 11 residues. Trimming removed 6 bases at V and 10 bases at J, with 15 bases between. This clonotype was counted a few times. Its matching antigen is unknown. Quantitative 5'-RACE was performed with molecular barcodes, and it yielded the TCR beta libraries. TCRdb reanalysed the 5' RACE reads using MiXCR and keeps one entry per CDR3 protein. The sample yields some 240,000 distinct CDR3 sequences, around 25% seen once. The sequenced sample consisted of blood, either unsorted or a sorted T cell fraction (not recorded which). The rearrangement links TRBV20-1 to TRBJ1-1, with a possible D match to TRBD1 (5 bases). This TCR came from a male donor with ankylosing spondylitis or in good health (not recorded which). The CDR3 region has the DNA TGCAGTGCGGGATCCGGGGCCGGAGCTTTCTTT. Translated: CSAGSGAGAFF.